The clone carrying this TCR beta chain came up a few times. Its target is unknown. V lost 4 bases, J lost 7 bases, and 7 bases stayed unmatched. Germline V gives CDR1 SGHAT, CDR2 FQNNGV. The CDR3 has 15 residues. The source of the sample is a study of chemoradiotherapy in HPV16-positive cancers. Points from the study as a whole: During treatment, candidate HPV-specific clones and E7-related motifs expanded in tumor. Better recurrence-free survival went with HPV-responsive T-cell expansion in HPV16-positive patients.

Profiled with immunoSEQ multiplex PCR; TCRdb holds only in-frame clones, not every one. The sample includes roughly 8,000 clones, approximately 70% seen only once; the top ten take more than 20%. The chain is built from TRBV11-2 and TRBJ1-6; 7 bases are a match to TRBD1. The origin of this receptor is a human donor with HPV-associated anogenital cancer. Specimen collection occurred from a patient who underwent chemoradiotherapy. The CDR3 sequence: CASSSSTGRNSPLHF. CDR3 bases: TGTGCCAGCAGCTCCTCGACAGGGCGAAATTCACCCCTCCACTTT.